This is a list of T cell receptor beta chains from one sample in a study of OX40 agonist ivuxolimab in advanced cancers. Generated by immunoSEQ multiplex PCR, the TCRdb table keeps only in-frame clones and is missing some. The profile shows about 76,000 clones, around 85% of them singletons. This specimen was CD4+ or CD8+ T cells sorted from blood, taken in a trial of the OX40 agonist ivuxolimab. These receptors all stem from an adult with an advanced solid tumor such as melanoma, head and neck, liver or kidney cancer. CDR3s include the opening cysteine and the closing phenylalanine or tryptophan.

v_call	cdr3_aa
TRBV6-1	CASSASVNTEAFF
TRBV6-1	CASRRSNEQFF
TRBV10-1	CASSWTGSTDTQYF
TRBV9	CASARGGGPYEQYF
TRBV4-2	CASASGRGGDTQYF
TRBV19	CASSVPGLAGGWADTDTQYF
TRBV19	CASKDRHSGNTIYF
TRBV7-3	CASSSQETGELFF
TRBV5-1	CASGKGGGGTGELFF
TRBV7-2	CASSLGSRTADTQYF
TRBV30	CAWSVGTGIEKLFF
TRBV18	CASSPPRQPNTEAFF
TRBV7-9	CASSRPGVEKLFF
TRBV2	CASSVEDRNTGELFF
TRBV7-6	CASSLGSTRGGYEQYF
TRBV9	CASSTSGDDNEQFF
TRBV5-1	CASSGGASGGYTF
TRBV6-1	CASTTTVNNSPLHF